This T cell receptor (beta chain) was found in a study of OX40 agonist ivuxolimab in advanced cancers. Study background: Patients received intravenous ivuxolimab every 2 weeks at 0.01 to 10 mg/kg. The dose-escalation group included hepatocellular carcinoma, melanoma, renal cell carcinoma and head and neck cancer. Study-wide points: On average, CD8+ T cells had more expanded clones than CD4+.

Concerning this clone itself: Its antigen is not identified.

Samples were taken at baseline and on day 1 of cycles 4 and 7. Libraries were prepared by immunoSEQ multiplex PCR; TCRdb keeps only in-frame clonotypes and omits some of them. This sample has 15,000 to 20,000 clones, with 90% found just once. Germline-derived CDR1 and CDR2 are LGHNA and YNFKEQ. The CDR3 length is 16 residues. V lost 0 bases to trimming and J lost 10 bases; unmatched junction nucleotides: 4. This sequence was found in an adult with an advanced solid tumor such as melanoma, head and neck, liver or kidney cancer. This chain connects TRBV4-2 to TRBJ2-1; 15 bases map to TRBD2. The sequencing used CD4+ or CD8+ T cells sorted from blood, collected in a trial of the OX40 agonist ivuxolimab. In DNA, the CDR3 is TGTGCCAGCAGCCAAGATGGGACTAGCGGGGGGAGGGAGCAGTTCTTC. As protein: CASSQDGTSGGREQFF.